The 21 T cell receptor beta chains presented below share a single source sample, sequenced in a study of cytomegalovirus exposure and HLA in healthy donors. 13 Jbeta primers and 60 Vbeta primers were used for the PCR. Generated by immunoSEQ multiplex PCR, the TCRdb table keeps only in-frame clones and is missing some. Its table records about 46,000 clones. Material for sequencing was PBMCs. The receptors here all came from a woman aged 40 to 50 in good health and CMV-seronegative.

The chain is built from TRBV7-9 and TRBJ2-2, with a possible D match to TRBD1 (5 bases). The CDR3 is made up of 15 amino acids. The V end lost 5 bases, the J end lost 1 base, and 11 bases lay between the germline ends. Per germline, CDR1 SEHNR and CDR2 FQNEAQ (reference sequence). In DNA form, the CDR3 reads TGTGCCAGCAGCGCCTGGGGCGGGAACACCGGGGAGCTGTTTTTT. Encoded protein: CASSAWGGNTGELFF.

The CDR3 nucleotides are TGTGCCATCAGTGAGTCACTAGCGGCAAGCACAGATACGCAGTATTTT. This sequence encodes CAISESLAASTDTQYF. The chain combines TRBV10-3 with TRBJ2-3, with 8 bases that match TRBD2. The CDR3 covers 16 residues. The germline CDR1 and CDR2 sequences are ENHRY and SYGVKD. The V and J ends lost 0 bases and 0 bases, in that order; junction bases with no gene match: 2.

V is TRBV28 and J is TRBJ1-2, with 9 positions matching TRBD1. There are 15 residues in the CDR3. Germline V gives CDR1 MDHEN, CDR2 SYDVKM. The junction had 10 bases not matched to a gene; V was cut back by 4 bases and J by 7 bases. The CDR3 is CASSSGTGTKTGYTF. CDR3 sequence (DNA): TGTGCCAGCAGTTCTGGGACAGGGACTAAGACTGGCTACACCTTC.

V and J are TRBV6-1 and TRBJ2-1, with a tentative D call TRBD1 (5 bases). Trimming removed 1 base at V and 7 bases at J, with 14 bases between. Germline V gives CDR1 MNHNS, CDR2 SASEGT. The CDR3 loop spans 15 amino acids. The CDR3 sequence is CASSEGSAGMNEQFF. For the CDR3, the DNA is TGTGCCAGCAGTGAAGGATCGGCAGGGATGAATGAGCAGTTCTTC.

The J gene is TRBJ1-1, the V gene TRBV6-1, with D possibly being TRBD1 (5 bases). Per germline, CDR1 MNHNS and CDR2 SASEGT. The CDR3 consists of 14 residues. V lost 2 bases, J lost 0 bases, and 7 bases lay in between. The CDR3 DNA is TGTGCCAGCAGTGAAAGGGGAATGAACACTGAAGCTTTCTTT. Translating gives CASSERGMNTEAFF.

This chain connects TRBV6-5 to TRBJ2-5; possibly TRBD2 for D (6 bases). This CDR3 comprises 15 residues. Germline assignment: CDR1 MNHEY and CDR2 SVGAGI. Trimming took 6 bases from V and 0 from J, leaving 14 bases between them. The CDR3 DNA reads TGTGCCAGCAGGCCCGGGACTTCGTACCAAGAGACCCAGTACTTC. Encoded protein: CASRPGTSYQETQYF.

The V and J genes are TRBV5-1 and TRBJ2-5; maybe TRBD2 (6 bases). Per germline, CDR1 SGHRS and CDR2 YFSETQ. The CDR3 is 13 amino acids. Trimming shortened V by 4 bases and J by 5 bases, and 12 bases separated the two germline ends. CDR3 nucleotides: TGCGCCAGCAGCAATGGGGGGTTGGAGACCCAGTACTTC. Protein: CASSNGGLETQYF.

The chain has TRBV29-1 and TRBJ1-1; 8 nucleotides align to TRBD1. With V trimmed by 6 bases and J by 1 base, 10 bases remained unmatched. Germline CDR1 SQVTM, CDR2 ANQGSEA. CDR3 length: 15 residues. The DNA for the CDR3 is TGCAGCGTGTCCGGGACAGGCGGGGGGAACACTGAAGCTTTCTTT. This gives the protein CSVSGTGGGNTEAFF.

The genes are TRBV18 and TRBJ2-1; TRBD2 aligns across 9 bases. CDR1 is KGHSH and CDR2 is LQKENI in the germline V gene. The CDR3 covers 15 residues. V was pared by 2 bases and J by 4 bases, with 3 bases of the junction left unmatched. This CDR3 reads CASSPSSGGYNEQFF. For the CDR3, the DNA is TGTGCCAGCTCACCATCCAGCGGGGGGTACAATGAGCAGTTCTTC. Based on the CDR3 plus reference TRBV18 and TRBJ2-1, the full variable domain is NAGVMQNPRHLVRRRGQEARLRCSPMKGHSHVYWYRQLPEEGLKFMVYLQKENIIDESGMPKERFSAEFPKEGPSILRIQQVVRGDSAAYFCASSPSSGGYNEQFFGPGTRLTVL.

J is TRBJ2-5 and V is TRBV5-1; D may be TRBD2 (6 bases). Looked up from germline, CDR1 is SGHRS and CDR2 is YFSETQ. This CDR3 is 13 amino acids long. V was trimmed by 5 bases and J by 2 bases, leaving 10 bases between them. This chain's CDR3 is CASRGLPQETQYF. The CDR3 DNA is TGCGCCAGCAGGGGACTTCCTCAAGAGACCCAGTACTTC.

The chain has TRBV6-5 and TRBJ2-3; D gene ambiguous. The CDR3 consists of 16 residues. V lost 0 bases and J 5 bases, leaving 15 bases between the germline ends. From germline, CDR1 is MNHEY and CDR2 SVGAGI. The CDR3 DNA sequence: TGTGCCAGCAGTTACTCGAGAACCCCGGCGGTAGATACGCAGTATTTT. Translating gives CASSYSRTPAVDTQYF.

V gene TRBV7-9 combines with J gene TRBJ1-1; D unclear. The CDR3 has 12 amino acids. With 8 bases removed from V and 7 bases from J, the gap between germline ends came to 14 bases. CDR1 SEHNR and CDR2 FQNEAQ come from the germline V gene (reference sequence). The CDR3 nucleotides are TGTGCCAGCTCACGGGGAGCTAATGAAGCTTTCTTT. This gives the protein CASSRGANEAFF. Full variable domain (missing parts from reference TRBV7-9 and TRBJ1-1): DTGVSQNPRHKITKRGQNVTFRCDPISEHNRLYWYRQTLGQGPEFLTYFQNEAQLEKSRLLSDRFSAERPKGSFSTLEIQRTEQGDSAMYLCASSRGANEAFFGQGTRLTVV.

This CDR3 reads CASSGQGVRKLFF. The CDR3 coding sequence is TGTGCCAGCTCCGGACAGGGGGTGAGGAAACTGTTTTTT. The chain combines TRBV25-1 with TRBJ1-4; 10 bases are a match to TRBD1. The ends lost 8 bases at V and 11 bases at J; junction bases unmatched: 8. CDR1 and CDR2 (germline): MGHDK, SYGVNS. The CDR3 spans 13 residues.

The rearrangement uses TRBV19 and TRBJ1-1; a weak D match, TRBD1 (6 bases). The ends were cut back, 7 bases at V and 5 bases at J, with 14 bases in the middle. Germline V CDR1 and CDR2: LNHDA, SQIVND (reference sequence). This CDR3 contains 13 residues. In DNA, the CDR3 is TGTGCCAGTATTCTTCCCAGGGGTACTGAAGCTTTCTTT. Encoded protein: CASILPRGTEAFF.

This chain uses TRBV5-4 with TRBJ2-1; a possible D gene is TRBD1 (6 bases). CDR3 size: 14 residues. The germline V gene encodes CDR1 SGHNT and CDR2 YYREEE (reference sequence). V dropped 4 bases and J dropped 4 bases, with 12 bases sitting between them. The CDR3 nucleotides are TGTGCCAGCAGCGACAGGAGGTCTTACAATGAGCAGTTCTTC. Encoded protein: CASSDRRSYNEQFF.

V usage is TRBV19 and J usage is TRBJ2-4; no definite D call. CDR3 length: 15 residues. Trimming shortened V by 5 bases and J by 0 bases, and 11 bases separated the two germline ends. Germline CDR1 LNHDA, CDR2 SQIVND (reference sequence). The CDR3 bases are TGTGCCAGTAGTGTACAGCCACTAGCCAAAAACATTCAGTACTTC. It encodes CASSVQPLAKNIQYF.

This sequence joins TRBV9 and TRBJ2-2, with a tentative D call TRBD1 (6 bases). The CDR3 runs to 15 residues. Trimming stripped 4 bases from V and 6 bases from J, with 16 bases between. Germline loops: CDR1 SGDLS, CDR2 YYNGEE. The CDR3 DNA is TGTGCCAGCAGCCCCACAGGGATTGGGGCCGGGGAGCTGTTTTTT. This translates into CASSPTGIGAGELFF.

The rearrangement links TRBV7-2 to TRBJ2-4; 7 bases map to TRBD2. Germline V gives CDR1 SGHTA, CDR2 FQGNSA. The junction had 7 bases not matched to a gene; V was cut back by 5 bases and J by 9 bases. The CDR3 contains 13 residues. CDR3 nucleotide sequence: TGTGCCAGCAGCCTTCTTTGGGGGGGCATTCAGTACTTC. Translating it yields CASSLLWGGIQYF.

In the case of this clone: One end of the junction varies from germline; a read error may be responsible. V is TRBV9 and J is TRBJ2-7; TRBD2 matches 12 bases. This CDR3 contains 15 residues. From germline, CDR1 is SGDLS and CDR2 YYNGEE. The CDR3 here is CASSLAGGPTYEQYF. The CDR3 nucleotides are TGTGCCAGCAGTCTAGCGGGAGGGCCCACCTACGAGCAGTACTTT. Full variable domain (remainder filled in from reference TRBV9 and TRBJ2-7): DSGVTQTPKHLITATGQRVTLRCSPRSGDLSVYWYQQSLDQGLQFLIQYYNGEERAKGNILERFSAQQFPDLHSELNLSSLELGDSALYFCASSLAGGPTYEQYFGPGTRLTVT.

Remarks on this clone: The junction departs from the called germline gene at one end, perhaps through a read error. The CDR3 DNA reads TGCAGCGTTGAGCCGGGAGGGTATGGCTACATCTTC. Encoded protein: CSVEPGGYGYIF. The chain employs TRBV29-1 and TRBJ1-2; D uncertain. Germline assignment: CDR1 SQVTM and CDR2 ANQGSEA. This CDR3 comprises 12 residues.

V is TRBV9 and J is TRBJ1-1, with D maybe TRBD1 (6 bases). The CDR3 is 13 amino acids. CDR1 SGDLS and CDR2 YYNGEE come from the germline V gene. Trimming pared 0 bases from V and 4 bases from J, leaving 7 bases between. In DNA, the CDR3 is TGTGCCAGCAGCGTAGGACAGGCCACTGAAGCTTTCTTT. This codes for CASSVGQATEAFF. Supplemented by reference TRBV9 and TRBJ1-1, the full variable domain reads DSGVTQTPKHLITATGQRVTLRCSPRSGDLSVYWYQQSLDQGLQFLIQYYNGEERAKGNILERFSAQQFPDLHSELNLSSLELGDSALYFCASSVGQATEAFFGQGTRLTVV.